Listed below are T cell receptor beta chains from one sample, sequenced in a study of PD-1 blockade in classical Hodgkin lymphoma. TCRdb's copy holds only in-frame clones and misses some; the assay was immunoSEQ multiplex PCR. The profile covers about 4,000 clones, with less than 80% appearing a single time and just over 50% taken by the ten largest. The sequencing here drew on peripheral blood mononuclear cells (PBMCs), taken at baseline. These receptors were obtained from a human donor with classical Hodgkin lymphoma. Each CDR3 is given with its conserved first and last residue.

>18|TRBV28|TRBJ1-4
CASSLWYAGAPTNEKLFF
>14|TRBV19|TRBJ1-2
CASSIGDRGHGYTF
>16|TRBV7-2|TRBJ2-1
CASSNLAGVRSNEQFF
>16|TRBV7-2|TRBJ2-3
CASSLLAGGATDTQYF
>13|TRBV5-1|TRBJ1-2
CASSLIREYGYTF
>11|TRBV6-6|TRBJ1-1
CASSRVDEAFF
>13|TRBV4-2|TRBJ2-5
CASSPSPGETQYF
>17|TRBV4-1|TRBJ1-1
CASSQETGRQMNTEAFF
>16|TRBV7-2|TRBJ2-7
CASSLVPHRDLYEQYF
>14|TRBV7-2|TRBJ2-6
CASSRSVGANVLTF
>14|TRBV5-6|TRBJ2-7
CASSLGGDFYEQYF
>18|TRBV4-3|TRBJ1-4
CASSQGAGRERTNEKLFF
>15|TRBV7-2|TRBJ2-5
CASSLVGTEKETQYF
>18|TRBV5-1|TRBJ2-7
CASSLAPPQGVSNTEQYF
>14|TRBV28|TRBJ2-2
CASSLYRNTGELFF
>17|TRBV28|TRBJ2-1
CASSLGGLLEAYNEQFF
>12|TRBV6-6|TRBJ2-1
CASSLSKDEQFF
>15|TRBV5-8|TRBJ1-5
CASSRAAVRNQPQHF
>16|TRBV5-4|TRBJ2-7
CASSQSWLGASYEQYF
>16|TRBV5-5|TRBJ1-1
CASSLGYGTVNTEAFF
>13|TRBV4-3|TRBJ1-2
CASSQGTGYGYTF
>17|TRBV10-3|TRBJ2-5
CAISDVQGVGFQETQYF